The 18 T cell receptor beta chains listed next were all sequenced from one sample in a study of T cells in Graves' hyperthyroidism and ophthalmopathy. The source material, RNA transcripts, was used to amplify TCR beta CDR3 regions. The HTBI primer set drove a first-round RT-PCR of the TCR CDR3. In TCRdb, the multiplex PCR reads were re-called with MiXCR into one record per CDR3 protein. The sample contains 300,000 to 450,000 distinct CDR3 sequences, about 14% of which appear only once. Sequencing was performed on blood. These receptors originate from a woman aged 60-70 years with Graves' hyperthyroidism.

In this sample, this clonotype turned up a few times. This rearrangement joins TRBV6-5 to TRBJ1-4; D remains unclear. The CDR3 consists of 12 residues. The germline V and J ends were trimmed by 3 bases and 3 bases, with 2 bases remaining between them. Germline-derived CDR1 and CDR2 are MNHEY and SVGAGI. In DNA, the CDR3 is TGTGCCAGCAGTTATGCTAATGAAAAACTGTTTTTT. It yields the protein CASSYANEKLFF.

This clonotype was seen repeatedly, ten times or more. The chain recombines TRBV11-2 with TRBJ2-3, with D possibly matching TRBD2 (5 bases). The V and J ends lost 6 bases and 4 bases respectively, with 17 bases between them. Germline V gives CDR1 SGHAT, CDR2 FQNNGV. The CDR3 has 15 residues. CDR3 residues: CASSFRLASSDTQYF. CDR3 DNA sequence: TGTGCCAGCAGTTTTCGCCTAGCTTCGTCAGATACGCAGTATTTT.

The rearrangement uses TRBV19 and TRBJ2-7; a weak D match, TRBD2 (5 bases). The CDR3 consists of 15 residues. Trimming stripped 5 bases from V and 1 base from J, with 15 bases between. Germline loops: CDR1 LNHDA, CDR2 SQIVND (reference sequence). The CDR3 sequence: CASSWSGRRSYEQYF. For the CDR3, the DNA is TGTGCCAGTAGTTGGAGCGGTCGGAGGTCCTACGAGCAGTACTTC.

This clonotype has only a few counts. This chain connects TRBV6-4 to TRBJ2-1, with 7 bases lining up with TRBD1. The germline V gene has CDR1 MRHNA and CDR2 SNTAGT. The CDR3 is made up of 14 amino acids. V shed 5 bases, J shed 9 bases, and the junction held 10 bases outside the gene matches. The CDR3 nucleotides read TGTGCCAGCAGTAGTGCAACAGGGGCAAGTGAGCAGTTCTTC. Translation gives CASSSATGASEQFF.

This clonotype was seen ten or more times. The V call is TRBV6-1, the J call TRBJ2-7; no reliable D call. V gave up 6 bases and J gave up 2 bases, with 14 bases separating them. The CDR3 loop spans 14 amino acids. Germline CDR1 reads MNHNS; CDR2 reads SASEGT. DNA for the CDR3: TGTGCCAGCAGAAGAAGTTGGTCCACCTACGAGCAGTACTTC. Residues: CASRRSWSTYEQYF.

The V call is TRBV5-1, the J call TRBJ2-5, with 14 bases lining up with TRBD2. The CDR3 sequence is 18 residues long. V gave up 3 bases and J gave up 3 bases; unmatched junction bases: 10. CDR1 and CDR2 (germline): SGHRS, YFSETQ. The chain's CDR3 is CASSWGLAGVGKEETQYF. The CDR3 nucleotides are TGCGCCAGCAGCTGGGGACTAGCGGGAGTAGGGAAGGAAGAGACCCAGTACTTC.

This clonotype was seen at least ten times. The chain joins TRBV9 to TRBJ2-2; D gene uncertain. The CDR3 has 15 residues. Germline CDR1 SGDLS, CDR2 YYNGEE. V lost 6 bases to trimming and J lost 3 bases, with 15 bases between them. The CDR3 DNA is TGTGCCAGCAACCGGGTGAACTATGACACCGGGGAGCTGTTTTTT. It specifies CASNRVNYDTGELFF.

There are many counts of this clonotype. The chain carries TRBV20-1 and TRBJ2-7; D gene uncertain. The CDR3 sequence is 15 residues long. Germline V lookup: CDR1 DFQATT, CDR2 SNEGSKA (reference sequence). The V end lost 3 bases, the J end lost 0 bases, and 15 bases lay between the germline ends. The CDR3 here is CSARSHAANSYEQYF. Here the CDR3 DNA reads TGCAGTGCTAGGAGCCACGCGGCAAACTCCTACGAGCAGTACTTC.

This clonotype was found a few times. The DNA of the CDR3 is TGTGCCAGTAGTACTGACATGAATCTCTATGGCTACACCTTC. Encoded protein: CASSTDMNLYGYTF. V usage is TRBV19 and J usage is TRBJ1-2, with D hard to call. The length of the CDR3 is 14 residues. The V gene lost 4 bases and the J gene lost 4 bases, with 13 bases spanning the gap. Germline V CDR1 and CDR2: LNHDA, SQIVND (reference sequence).

J is TRBJ2-7 and V is TRBV29-1; 9 bases align to TRBD1. The CDR3 is 11 amino acids. V lost 6 bases and J lost 5; bases outside the gene matches: 2. Looked up from germline, CDR1 is SQVTM and CDR2 is ANQGSEA. CDR3 protein: CSVHRGHEQYF. CDR3 DNA: TGCAGCGTCCACAGGGGGCACGAGCAGTACTTC.

This clonotype came up many times. The V call is TRBV19, the J call TRBJ2-2; either TRBD1 or TRBD2 may fit D (6 bases each). Germline-derived CDR1 and CDR2 are LNHDA and SQIVND (reference sequence). The CDR3 contains 19 residues. The germline V and J ends were trimmed by 8 bases and 0 bases, with 25 bases remaining between them. The CDR3 reads CASFDSTGGGPTNTGELFF. In nucleotides, the CDR3 is TGTGCCAGTTTCGATTCCACCGGGGGCGGACCGACGAACACCGGGGAGCTGTTTTTT.

The chain combines TRBV15 with TRBJ2-3; D is unclear. V was shortened by 0 bases and J by 4 bases, with 17 bases between the two germline ends. The CDR3 sequence is 17 residues long. Germline V gives CDR1 LNHNV, CDR2 YYDKDF (reference sequence). CDR3 bases: TGTGCCACCAGCAGAGATTTAGAAACTCCCCTCGCAGATACGCAGTATTTT. Protein sequence: CATSRDLETPLADTQYF.

In this sample, this clonotype turned up many times. This sequence joins TRBV7-9 and TRBJ1-2; D gene unclear. The CDR3 runs to 12 residues. Germline CDR1 and CDR2: SEHNR and FQNEAQ (reference sequence). Trimming removed 5 bases at V and 14 bases at J, with 18 bases between. The CDR3 DNA reads as TGTGCCAGCAGCCTCGACCACCACGGAGGAACCTTC. It specifies CASSLDHHGGTF. Full variable domain (missing parts from reference TRBV7-9 and TRBJ1-2): DTGVSQNPRHKITKRGQNVTFRCDPISEHNRLYWYRQTLGQGPEFLTYFQNEAQLEKSRLLSDRFSAERPKGSFSTLEIQRTEQGDSAMYLCASSLDHHGGTFGSGTRLTVV.

This chain uses TRBV20-1 with TRBJ2-7, with 11 bases lining up with TRBD1. CDR1 DFQATT and CDR2 SNEGSKA come from the germline V gene (reference sequence). There are 14 residues in the CDR3. Unmatched junction bases numbered 5, after V lost 5 bases and J lost 2 bases. The CDR3 DNA sequence: TGCAGTGCTCAACCGGGACAGGGGGCCTACGAGCAGTACTTC. It encodes CSAQPGQGAYEQYF.

The table lists this clonotype with a count of one. The rearrangement links TRBV20-1 to TRBJ2-1, with 13 bases matching TRBD2. V lost 2 bases, J lost 9 bases, and 25 bases stayed unmatched. The CDR3 loop spans 21 amino acids. Per germline, CDR1 DFQATT and CDR2 SNEGSKA (reference sequence). The CDR3 DNA sequence: TGCAGTGCTAGATCCCCGGGACTAGCGGGACGCAACAATGTGTTTTACGGTGAGCAGTTCTTC. It translates to CSARSPGLAGRNNVFYGEQFF.

This clonotype was counted between two and nine times. The chain combines TRBV4-1 with TRBJ2-3; D is undetermined. Germline assignment: CDR1 MGHRA and CDR2 YSYEKL. The CDR3 contains 13 residues. The V end lost 0 bases, the J end lost 8 bases, and 9 bases lay between the germline ends. The CDR3 DNA follows: TGCGCCAGCAGCCAAGATCAAGGTTCTACGCAGTATTTT. Translation gives CASSQDQGSTQYF.

This clonotype was found many times. The V call is TRBV7-9, the J call TRBJ2-7, with D maybe TRBD2 (5 bases). The CDR3 contains 14 residues. The germline V and J ends were trimmed by 7 bases and 9 bases, with 22 bases remaining between them. Germline CDR1 reads SEHNR; CDR2 reads FQNEAQ (reference sequence). The CDR3, as DNA: TGTGCCAGCACTACCTCGGGGTCTCAACAGCGGCAGTACTTC. Translated, it gives CASTTSGSQQRQYF. The full variable domain, its missing parts supplied by reference TRBV7-9 and TRBJ2-7, is DTGVSQNPRHKITKRGQNVTFRCDPISEHNRLYWYRQTLGQGPEFLTYFQNEAQLEKSRLLSDRFSAERPKGSFSTLEIQRTEQGDSAMYLCASTTSGSQQRQYFGPGTRLTVT.

This clonotype came up many times. CDR3: CASSLGGTSYNEQFF. In DNA form, the CDR3 reads TGTGCCAGCAGCTTAGGCGGGACATCCTACAATGAGCAGTTCTTC. V usage is TRBV7-9 and J usage is TRBJ2-1; TRBD1 or TRBD2 may be the D gene (6 bases each). The CDR3 spans 15 residues. The V gene lost 1 base and the J gene lost 1 base, with 8 bases spanning the gap. The V gene's germline CDR1 is SEHNR and CDR2 FQNEAQ (reference sequence).